This T cell receptor (beta chain) stems from a study of T cell responses to AZD1222 COVID-19 vaccine. Study-wide findings and caveats: The sample set comprised mostly white British donors with more females, and clonal diversity was possibly underestimated. Repertoires were sampled only after the peak T cell response. Nearly half of spike-specific TCRs reportedly target variant regions that are unmutated in the B.1.351 and B.1.1.7 variants.

From germline, CDR1 is LGHDT and CDR2 YNNKEL (reference sequence). The CDR3 contains 14 residues. Trimming took off 4 bases at V and 5 bases at J, with 14 bases between the two ends. As regards this clone: Its antigen is undetermined.

Sequenced by immunoSEQ multiplex PCR; TCRdb stores in-frame clones only, minus some. The top ten clones hold over 1.5% of a sample with fewer than 200,000 clones, roughly 92% of them seen once. The TCR originated in an adult in good health. The V call is TRBV3-1 (or the pseudogene TRBV3-2), the J call TRBJ1-1, with a weak D call TRBD1 (5 bases). This specimen was peripheral blood, taken on day 0 of AZD1222 vaccination. Here the CDR3 reads CASSPWAGGTEAFF. DNA of the CDR3: TGTGCCAGCAGCCCATGGGCCGGGGGAACTGAAGCTTTCTTT.